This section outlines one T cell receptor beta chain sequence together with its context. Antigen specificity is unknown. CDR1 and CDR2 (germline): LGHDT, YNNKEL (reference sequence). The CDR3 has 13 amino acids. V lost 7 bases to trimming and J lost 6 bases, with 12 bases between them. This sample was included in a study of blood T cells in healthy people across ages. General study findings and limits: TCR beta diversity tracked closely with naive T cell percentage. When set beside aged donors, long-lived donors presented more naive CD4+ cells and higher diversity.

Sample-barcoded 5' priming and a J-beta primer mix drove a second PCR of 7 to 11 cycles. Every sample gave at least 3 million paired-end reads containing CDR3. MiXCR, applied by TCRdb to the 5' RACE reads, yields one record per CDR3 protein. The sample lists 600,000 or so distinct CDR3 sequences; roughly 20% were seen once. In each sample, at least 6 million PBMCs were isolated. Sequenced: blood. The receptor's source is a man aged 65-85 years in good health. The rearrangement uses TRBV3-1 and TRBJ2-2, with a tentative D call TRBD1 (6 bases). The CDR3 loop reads CASISGDAGELFF. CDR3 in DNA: TGTGCCAGCATCTCAGGGGACGCCGGGGAGCTGTTTTTT. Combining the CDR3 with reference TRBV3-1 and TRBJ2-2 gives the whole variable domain DTAVSQTPKYLVTQMGNDKSIKCEQNLGHDTMYWYKQDSKKFLKIMFSYNNKELIINETVPNRFSPKSPDKAHLNLHINSLELGDSAVYFCASISGDAGELFFGEGSRLTVL.